The source of this TCR beta chain is a study of blood T cells in healthy people across ages. Notes on the study in general: Donor CMV status, an unknown factor, possibly confounded changes in expanded clonotypes. Among long-lived donors, naive CD4+ cells were more numerous and diversity higher than in aged donors.

Worth noting for this clonotype: Its antigen is not identified.

Next came a second PCR, run for roughly 6 to 11 cycles, which used a sample-barcoded 5' primer along with a J-beta primer mix. TCRdb fed the 5' RACE reads into MiXCR, producing one record per CDR3 protein. The sample holds about 750,000 distinct CDR3 sequences, about 55% seen once. With 8 bases clipped from V and 4 bases from J, the junction kept 15 bases outside the gene matches. Germline V gene lookup returns CDR1 DFQATT and CDR2 SNEGSKA (reference sequence). CDR3 length: 18 amino acids. The receptor's source is a man aged 80 or over in good health. This chain links TRBV20-1 with TRBJ1-6; 12 bases line up with TRBD1. The sequencing sample was made of blood. CDR3 nucleotide sequence: TGCAGTTTGATCAAGGGACAGGGGGCGGCGGGGTATAATTCACCCCTCCACTTT. Its translation: CSLIKGQGAAGYNSPLHF.